One and the same sample provided the 21 T cell receptor beta chains below, sequenced in a study of blood T cell repertoires in COVID-19. Sequencing was performed with immunoSEQ multiplex PCR; in TCRdb, only in-frame clones are kept and a portion is missing. The table lists about 400,000 clones, 87% of them singletons. The material sequenced was PBMCs or T cells enriched from blood (not recorded which). These receptors originate from a woman between 45 and 60 years old who had recovered from COVID-19.

This sequence joins TRBV6-5 and TRBJ2-1; 8 bases map to TRBD2. There are 14 residues in the CDR3. The V segment lost 1 base and the J segment 9 bases; nucleotides outside the gene matches: 5. The germline gives CDR1 MNHEY, CDR2 SVGAGI. CDR3 residues: CASSYFRAGAEQFF. The CDR3 region has the DNA TGTGCCAGCAGTTACTTTAGAGCGGGGGCTGAGCAGTTCTTC.

The chain couples TRBV5-1 to TRBJ1-1, with 10 positions matching TRBD1. Germline CDR1 SGHRS, CDR2 YFSETQ. The CDR3 runs 16 residues. V shed 4 bases and J 4 bases; nucleotides not matched to a gene: 10. The CDR3 spells CASSPARTGGGTEAFF. The CDR3 DNA sequence: TGCGCCAGCAGCCCCGCGAGGACAGGGGGGGGCACTGAAGCTTTCTTT.

This rearrangement joins TRBV9 to TRBJ1-1, with D unclear. This CDR3 region has 16 residues. Germline V lookup: CDR1 SGDLS, CDR2 YYNGEE. Trimming removed 2 bases at V and 2 bases at J, with 16 bases between. The CDR3 loop is CASSVINRLGNTEAFF. The CDR3 DNA follows: TGTGCCAGCAGCGTTATCAATAGGCTAGGTAACACTGAAGCTTTCTTT.

The chain recombines TRBV4-2 with TRBJ2-3, with D possibly being TRBD2 (6 bases). V lost 0 bases to trimming and J lost 2 bases, with 9 bases between them. The CDR3 totals 15 residues. Germline values: CDR1 LGHNA, CDR2 YNFKEQ. CDR3: CASSQELANTDTQYF. The CDR3 nucleotides read TGTGCCAGCAGCCAAGAACTAGCCAACACAGATACGCAGTATTTT.

This sequence joins TRBV6-1 and TRBJ1-5; unclear D gene. Germline CDR1 and CDR2: MNHNS and SASEGT. The CDR3 sequence is 18 residues long. V shed 4 bases and J shed 0 bases, with 19 bases lying between them. The CDR3 sequence: CASSVSLGGQVSNQPQHF. CDR3 bases: TGTGCCAGCAGTGTATCGTTGGGAGGCCAGGTTAGCAATCAGCCCCAGCATTTT.

Notes on this clone: Other DNA sequences in this specimen translate into the identical CDR3. The gene calls are TRBV6-1 and TRBJ1-1, with a weak D call TRBD1 (5 bases). The germline V and J ends were trimmed by 3 bases and 0 bases, with 5 bases remaining between them. From germline, CDR1 is MNHNS and CDR2 SASEGT. This CDR3 has 13 amino acids. The CDR3 DNA sequence: TGTGCCAGCAGTGACAGGGTGAACACTGAAGCTTTCTTT. It is translated as CASSDRVNTEAFF.

The chain is built from TRBV11-2 and TRBJ2-5; TRBD1 matches at 11 bases. J lost 3 bases, V lost 8 bases, and 5 bases had no gene match. The CDR3 covers 14 residues. Germline assignment: CDR1 SGHAT and CDR2 FQNNGV. CDR3 amino acids: CASLDRGRKETQYF. The CDR3 DNA reads as TGTGCCAGCTTGGACAGGGGGCGCAAAGAGACCCAGTACTTC.

CDR3 region: CASSTGQGEETQYF. The CDR3, as DNA: TGCGCCAGCAGCACCGGACAGGGTGAAGAGACCCAGTACTTC. The V gene is TRBV5-1, the J gene TRBJ2-5, with 8 bases that match TRBD1. J was trimmed by 3 bases and V by 4 bases; bases with no gene match: 5. The CDR3 totals 14 residues. The germline gives CDR1 SGHRS, CDR2 YFSETQ.

This chain connects TRBV28 to TRBJ1-5; D is unresolved. The length of the CDR3 is 12 residues. Germline values: CDR1 MDHEN, CDR2 SYDVKM. The ends were cut back, 8 bases at V and 5 bases at J, with 10 bases in the middle. The DNA of the CDR3 is TGTGCCAGCTATGTGAGTTATCAGCCCCAGCATTTT. Protein product: CASYVSYQPQHF.

The chain uses TRBV11-1 and TRBJ2-2; D gene unclear. The CDR3 is 15 amino acids. The V end lost 3 bases, the J end lost 1 base, and 9 bases lay between the germline ends. The V gene's germline CDR1 is SGHAT and CDR2 FQDESV (reference sequence). The CDR3 DNA is TGTGCCAGCAGCTTCGCCACCGGGAACACCGGGGAGCTGTTTTTT. It encodes CASSFATGNTGELFF.

The chain joins TRBV29-1 to TRBJ1-1; unclear D gene. The CDR3 spans 12 residues. Per the germline V gene, CDR1 is SQVTM and CDR2 is ANQGSEA. Trimming took 5 bases from V and 5 from J, leaving 12 bases between them. This chain's CDR3 is CSVWSGGTEAFF. The CDR3 DNA follows: TGCAGCGTTTGGTCAGGAGGGACTGAAGCTTTCTTT.

The rearrangement links TRBV5-6 to TRBJ2-5, with 7 bases aligning to TRBD2. This CDR3 is built from 15 residues. CDR1 is SGHDT and CDR2 is YYEEEE in the germline V gene. The V and J ends lost 1 base and 2 bases, in that order; junction bases with no gene match: 5. The CDR3 DNA is TGTGCCAGCAGCTTGCGCTCTAGCGGTCAAGAGACCCAGTACTTC. Protein: CASSLRSSGQETQYF.

This sequence joins TRBV6-2 or TRBV6-3 and TRBJ2-7; 9 positions agree with TRBD1. Germline CDR1 MNHEY, CDR2 SVGEGT. The CDR3 is 15 residues long. V trimming: 6 bases; J trimming: 3 bases; junction bases outside the gene matches: 9. The CDR3 is CASSPGQGLIYEQYF. In DNA form, the CDR3 reads TGTGCCAGCAGCCCGGGACAGGGACTAATCTACGAGCAGTACTTC.

The gene calls are TRBV5-1 and TRBJ2-2; 8 bases are shared with TRBD1. This CDR3 has 15 residues. Germline V gene sequence: CDR1 SGHRS, CDR2 YFSETQ. After removal of 7 bases from V and 0 bases from J, the junction contained 5 bases not matched to a gene. For the CDR3, the DNA is TGCGCCAGCCGAAACAGGGGGGCGAACACCGGGGAGCTGTTTTTT. Residues: CASRNRGANTGELFF.

The chain is built from TRBV11-2 and TRBJ1-1; the D gene is possibly TRBD1 (6 bases). Germline-derived CDR1 and CDR2 are SGHAT and FQNNGV. The CDR3 is 15 residues long. With 1 base removed from V and 6 bases from J, the gap between germline ends came to 15 bases. The CDR3 is CASSLAARGEPEAFF. For the CDR3, the DNA is TGTGCCAGCAGCTTAGCAGCCAGGGGAGAGCCTGAAGCTTTCTTT.

The chain employs TRBV19 and TRBJ2-7; 9 positions agree with TRBD1. There are 13 residues in the CDR3. Germline loops: CDR1 LNHDA, CDR2 SQIVND (reference sequence). With V trimmed by 5 bases and J by 7 bases, 6 bases remained unmatched. The DNA for the CDR3 is TGTGCCAGTAGTCTAAGACAGGGGGGAGAGCAGTACTTC. Translated, it gives CASSLRQGGEQYF.

V and J are TRBV7-9 and TRBJ2-1, with 11 bases identical to TRBD2. The CDR3 consists of 15 residues. V lost 1 base and J lost 9; bases outside the gene matches: 5. Germline CDR1 SEHNR, CDR2 FQNEAQ (reference sequence). The CDR3, as DNA: TGTGCCAGCAGCTTAGGAGCTAGCGGGGGGCCTGAGCAGTTCTTC. This gives the protein CASSLGASGGPEQFF.

V is TRBV3-1 (or the pseudogene TRBV3-2) and J is TRBJ1-5, with unresolved D. CDR1 is LGHDT, CDR2 YNNKEL, per germline (reference sequence). CDR3 length: 15 amino acids. Trimming stripped 1 base from V and 8 bases from J, with 15 bases between. This CDR3 reads CASSQGSGTLEPQHF. CDR3 DNA sequence: TGTGCCAGCAGCCAAGGAAGCGGTACTCTCGAGCCCCAGCATTTT.

V and J are TRBV10-3 and TRBJ1-5; 10 positions agree with TRBD1. The CDR3 has 15 residues. Germline CDR1 reads ENHRY; CDR2 reads SYGVKD. After removal of 10 bases from V and 4 bases from J, the junction contained 10 bases not matched to a gene. CDR3 DNA: TGTGCCACACAACCCGGGACAGGGGTAAATCAGCCCCAGCATTTT. Its translation: CATQPGTGVNQPQHF.

The V and J genes are TRBV3-1 (or the pseudogene TRBV3-2) and TRBJ2-2, with D possibly matching TRBD1 (5 bases). The CDR3 spans 16 residues. The germline V gene encodes CDR1 LGHDT and CDR2 YNNKEL (reference sequence). Trimming took off 4 bases at V and 0 bases at J, with 12 bases between the two ends. As DNA, the CDR3 is TGTGCCAGCAGCCCCTGGACAAGCCCGAACACCGGGGAGCTGTTTTTT. Protein sequence: CASSPWTSPNTGELFF.

The chain joins TRBV2 to TRBJ1-2; TRBD1 matches at 12 bases. V lost 6 bases and J lost 4; bases outside the gene matches: 9. The germline gives CDR1 SNHLY, CDR2 FYNNEI. This CDR3 comprises 16 residues. CDR3 DNA: TGTGCCAGCAGAGCGGGACAGGGGGCGGCGGCCTATGGCTACACCTTC. Protein: CASRAGQGAAAYGYTF.